This TCR beta chain was captured by sequencing in a study of blood T cells in healthy people across ages. General study findings and limits: Long-lived and aged donors differed, with more naive CD4+ cells and higher diversity in the long-lived.

A remark on this clonotype: Its antigen remains unknown.

The germline V gene encodes CDR1 SGHRS and CDR2 YFSETQ. Trimming took off 4 bases at V and 2 bases at J, with 11 bases between the two ends. This CDR3 is 14 amino acids long. Through a sample-barcoded 5' primer and a J-beta primer mix, a second PCR was run for roughly 7 to 12 cycles. Using its own MiXCR run on the 5' RACE reads, TCRdb lists one record per CDR3 protein. This table has 1 million or so distinct CDR3 sequences, roughly 24% appearing once. This sample was also put to use in a study of T cells of mothers and their children. That source notes: Nobody spotted any persistent microchimeric T cell clones.

Sequenced: blood. The source of this sequence is a girl aged 2-9 years in good health. The V and J genes are TRBV5-1 and TRBJ2-3; no reliable D call. The chain's CDR3 is CASSLSVPTDTQYF. For the CDR3, the DNA is TGCGCCAGCAGCCTAAGTGTCCCCACAGATACGCAGTATTTT.